This T cell receptor (beta chain) came from a study of PD-L1 blockade in urothelial cancer. Across the study: A median roughly 150,000 T cells were found in blood samples.

The protocol was immunoSEQ multiplex PCR, while the TCRdb copy is restricted to in-frame clones and leaves out a portion. The sample yields some 67,000 clones, 70% to 90% seen once. The trim removed 6 bases at V and 3 bases at J, leaving 8 bases unmatched. Germline CDR1 SQVTM, CDR2 ANQGSEA. The CDR3 runs 14 residues. This sample comprised PBMCs, obtained around atezolizumab (anti-PD-L1) treatment. The chain is built from TRBV29-1 and TRBJ2-3; 8 bases align to TRBD1. This receptor was obtained from a man in his 60s with urothelial cancer. CDR3 protein: CSVSGGSGTDTQYF. CDR3 nucleotides: TGCAGCGTCTCAGGGGGCTCGGGAACAGATACGCAGTATTTT.